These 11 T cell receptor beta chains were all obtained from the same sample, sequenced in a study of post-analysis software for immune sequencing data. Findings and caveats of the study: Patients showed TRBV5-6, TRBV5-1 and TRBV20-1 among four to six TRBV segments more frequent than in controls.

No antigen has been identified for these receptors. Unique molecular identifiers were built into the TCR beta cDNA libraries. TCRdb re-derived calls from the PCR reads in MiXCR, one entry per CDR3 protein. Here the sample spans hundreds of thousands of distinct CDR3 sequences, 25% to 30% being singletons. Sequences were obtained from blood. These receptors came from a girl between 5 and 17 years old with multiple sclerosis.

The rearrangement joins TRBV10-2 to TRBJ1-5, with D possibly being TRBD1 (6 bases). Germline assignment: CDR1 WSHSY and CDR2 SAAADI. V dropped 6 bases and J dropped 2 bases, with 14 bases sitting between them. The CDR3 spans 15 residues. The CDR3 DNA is TGCGCCAGCAGGGCCTCGGGGGGCCGCAATCAGCCCCAGCATTTT. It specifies CASRASGGRNQPQHF.

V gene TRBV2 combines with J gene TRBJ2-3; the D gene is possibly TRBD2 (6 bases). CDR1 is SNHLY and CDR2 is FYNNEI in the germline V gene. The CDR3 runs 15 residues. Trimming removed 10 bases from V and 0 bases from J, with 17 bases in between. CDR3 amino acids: CATKRSGSSTDTQYF. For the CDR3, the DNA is TGTGCCACGAAACGGAGCGGGTCTAGCACAGATACGCAGTATTTT. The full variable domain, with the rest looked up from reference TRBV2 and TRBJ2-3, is EPEVTQTPSHQVTQMGQEVILRCVPISNHLYFYWYRQILGQKVEFLVSFYNNEISEKSEIFDDQFSVERPDGSNFTLKIRSTKLEDSAMYFCATKRSGSSTDTQYFGPGTRLTVL.

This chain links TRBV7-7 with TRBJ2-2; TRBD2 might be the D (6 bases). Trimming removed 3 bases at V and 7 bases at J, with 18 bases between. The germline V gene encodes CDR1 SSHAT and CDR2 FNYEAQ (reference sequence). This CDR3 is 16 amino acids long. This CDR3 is CASSFGSGATVGELFF. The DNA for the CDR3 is TGTGCCAGCAGCTTTGGGTCGGGAGCGACCGTCGGGGAGCTGTTTTTT.

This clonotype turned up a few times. The CDR3 nucleotides are TGTGCCAGCAGCTCCCCGGGACTACCCAAAAACATTCAGTACTTC. It encodes CASSSPGLPKNIQYF. J is TRBJ2-4 and V is TRBV11-2; 7 bases align to TRBD2. Germline V gene data show CDR1 as SGHAT and CDR2 as FQNNGV. The trim removed 4 bases at V and 2 bases at J, leaving 5 bases unmatched. This CDR3 region has 15 residues.

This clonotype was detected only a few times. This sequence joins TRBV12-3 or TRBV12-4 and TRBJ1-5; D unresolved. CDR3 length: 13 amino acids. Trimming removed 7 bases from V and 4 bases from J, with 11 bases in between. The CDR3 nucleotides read TGTGCCAGCAACCACTGGGGTAATCAGCCCCAGCATTTT. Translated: CASNHWGNQPQHF.

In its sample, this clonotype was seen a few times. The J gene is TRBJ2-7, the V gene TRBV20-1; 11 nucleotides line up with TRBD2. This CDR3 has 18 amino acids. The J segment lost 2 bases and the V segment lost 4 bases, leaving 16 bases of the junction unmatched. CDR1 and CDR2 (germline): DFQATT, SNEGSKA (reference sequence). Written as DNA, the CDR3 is TGCAGTGCTAAGAGGGAAATTGCGGGACTAGCGGATCCCTACGAGCAGTACTTC. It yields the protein CSAKREIAGLADPYEQYF.

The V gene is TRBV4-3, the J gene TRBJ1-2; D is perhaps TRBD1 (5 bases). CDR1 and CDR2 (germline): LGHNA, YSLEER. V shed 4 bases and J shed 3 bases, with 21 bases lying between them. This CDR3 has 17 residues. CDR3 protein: CASSPQTGPGRDYGYTF. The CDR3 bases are TGCGCCAGCAGCCCTCAAACCGGTCCAGGGCGGGACTATGGCTACACCTTC.

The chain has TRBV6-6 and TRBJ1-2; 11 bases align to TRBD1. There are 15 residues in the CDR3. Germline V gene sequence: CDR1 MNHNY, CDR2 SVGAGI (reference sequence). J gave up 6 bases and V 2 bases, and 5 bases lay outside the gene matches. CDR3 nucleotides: TGTGCCAGCAGTTACCTAGGACAGGGGGCGAATGGCTACACCTTC. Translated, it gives CASSYLGQGANGYTF.

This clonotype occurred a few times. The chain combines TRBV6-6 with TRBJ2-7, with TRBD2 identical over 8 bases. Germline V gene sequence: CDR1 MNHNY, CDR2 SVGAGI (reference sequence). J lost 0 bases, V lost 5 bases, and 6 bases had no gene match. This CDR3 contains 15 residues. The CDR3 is CASSNREGGSYEQYF. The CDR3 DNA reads TGTGCCAGCAGTAACCGGGAGGGTGGCTCCTACGAGCAGTACTTC.

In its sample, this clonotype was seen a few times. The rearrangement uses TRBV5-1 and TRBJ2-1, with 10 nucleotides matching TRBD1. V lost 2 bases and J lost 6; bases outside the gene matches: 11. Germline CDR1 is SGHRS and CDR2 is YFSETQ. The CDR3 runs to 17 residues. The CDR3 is CASSLPKDRGGLNEQFF. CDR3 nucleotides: TGCGCCAGCAGCTTACCAAAGGACAGGGGGGGGCTCAATGAGCAGTTCTTC.

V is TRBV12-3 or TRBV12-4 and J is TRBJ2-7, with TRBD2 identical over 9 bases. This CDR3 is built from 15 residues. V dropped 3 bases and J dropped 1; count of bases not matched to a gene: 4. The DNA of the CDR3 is TGTGCCAGCAGTTTTTGGGCGGGAGGGTCCTACGAGCAGTACTTC. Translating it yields CASSFWAGGSYEQYF.